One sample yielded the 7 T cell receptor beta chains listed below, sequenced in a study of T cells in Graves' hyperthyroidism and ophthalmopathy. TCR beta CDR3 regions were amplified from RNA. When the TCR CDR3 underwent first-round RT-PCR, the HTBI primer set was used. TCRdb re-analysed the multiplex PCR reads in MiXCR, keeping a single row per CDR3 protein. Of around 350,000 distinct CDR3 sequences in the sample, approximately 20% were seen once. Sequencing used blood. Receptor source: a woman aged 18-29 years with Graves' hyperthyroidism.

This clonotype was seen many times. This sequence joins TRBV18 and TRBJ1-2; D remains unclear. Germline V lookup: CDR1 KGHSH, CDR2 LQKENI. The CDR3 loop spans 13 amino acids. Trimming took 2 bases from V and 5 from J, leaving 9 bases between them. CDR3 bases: TGTGCCAGCTCACCAGAAGGGTTTTATGGCTACACCTTC. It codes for CASSPEGFYGYTF.

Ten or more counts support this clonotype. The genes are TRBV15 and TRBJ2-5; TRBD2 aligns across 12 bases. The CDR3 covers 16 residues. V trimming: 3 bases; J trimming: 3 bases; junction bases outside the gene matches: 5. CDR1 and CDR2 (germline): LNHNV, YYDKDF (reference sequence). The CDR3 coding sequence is TGTGCCACCAGCAGCCCCCTAGCGGGGGGGGAAGAGACCCAGTACTTC. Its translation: CATSSPLAGGEETQYF.

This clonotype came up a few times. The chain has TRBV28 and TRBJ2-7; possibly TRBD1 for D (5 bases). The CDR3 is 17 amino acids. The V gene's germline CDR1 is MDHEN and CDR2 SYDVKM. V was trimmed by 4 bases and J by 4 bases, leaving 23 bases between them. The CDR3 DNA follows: TGTGCCAGCAGTTCCCCCAGGGAAAATCCGAGTTTATACGAGCAGTACTTC. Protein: CASSSPRENPSLYEQYF.

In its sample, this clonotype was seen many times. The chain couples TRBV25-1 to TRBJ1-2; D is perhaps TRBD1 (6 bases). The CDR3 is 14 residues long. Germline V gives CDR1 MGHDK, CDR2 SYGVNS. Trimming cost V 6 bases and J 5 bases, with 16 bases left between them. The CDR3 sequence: CASRSQGVAYGYTF. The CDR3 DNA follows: TGTGCCAGCAGATCACAGGGCGTTGCATATGGCTACACCTTC.

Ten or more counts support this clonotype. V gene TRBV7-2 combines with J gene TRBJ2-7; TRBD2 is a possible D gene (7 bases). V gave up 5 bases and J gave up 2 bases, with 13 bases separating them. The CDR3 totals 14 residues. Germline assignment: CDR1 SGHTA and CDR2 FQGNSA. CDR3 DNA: TGTGCCAGCAGCGAAGGGGGGGGCCCCTACGAGCAGTACTTC. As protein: CASSEGGGPYEQYF.

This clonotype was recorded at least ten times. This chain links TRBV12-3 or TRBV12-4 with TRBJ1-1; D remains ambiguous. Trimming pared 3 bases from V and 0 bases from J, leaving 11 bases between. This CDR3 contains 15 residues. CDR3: CASSLRRVLNTEAFF. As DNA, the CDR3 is TGTGCCAGCAGTTTGAGGAGGGTCCTGAACACTGAAGCTTTCTTT.

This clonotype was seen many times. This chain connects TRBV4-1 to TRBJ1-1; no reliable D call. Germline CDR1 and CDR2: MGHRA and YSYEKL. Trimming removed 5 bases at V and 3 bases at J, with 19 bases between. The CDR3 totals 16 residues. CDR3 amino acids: CASSNKKSKGYTEAFF. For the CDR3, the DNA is TGCGCCAGCAGCAACAAAAAGTCGAAGGGATACACTGAAGCTTTCTTT.